The 19 T cell receptor beta chains below were found in one sample sequenced in a study of T cell repertoires in cytomegalovirus infection. TCRdb used MiXCR to reprocess the reads, holding one entry per CDR3 protein. In the table there are fewer than 1,000,000 distinct CDR3 sequences, more than 25% of which are singletons. Their antigen targets remain unknown. Sequencing was performed on cultured CD8+ T cells from PBMCs, taken from culture after CMV antigen stimulation. The source is a human donor in good health (CMV status not recorded). Some clones in this sample may be carry-over from other donors' samples.

V and J are TRBV2 and TRBJ2-7, with D hard to call. There are 13 residues in the CDR3. V was clipped by 6 bases and J by 2 bases, with 11 bases between them. CDR1 and CDR2 from the germline V gene are SNHLY and FYNNEI. The CDR3 sequence is CASSPPDAYEQYV. As DNA, the CDR3 is TGTGCCAGCAGCCCCCCTGACGCCTACGAGCAGTACGTC.

This clonotype was recorded a few times. The CDR3 DNA is TGTGCCAGCAGCGTAGGAGAAACTGAAGCTTTCTTT. This gives the protein CASSVGETEAFF. The genes are TRBV9 and TRBJ1-1, with unresolved D. V was pared by 0 bases and J by 5 bases, with 5 bases between. The CDR3 loop spans 12 amino acids. Germline V gene sequence: CDR1 SGDLS, CDR2 YYNGEE.

The chain recombines TRBV28 with TRBJ2-3; D is tentatively TRBD1 or TRBD2 (5 bases each). The CDR3 has 16 amino acids. Germline V gene sequence: CDR1 MDHEN, CDR2 SYDVKM. Trimming removed 6 bases at V and 0 bases at J, with 16 bases between. CDR3 nucleotides: TGTGCCAGCAGACCAAAGTGGGGACCGAGCACAGATACGCAGTATTTT. This gives the protein CASRPKWGPSTDTQYF.

This clonotype has more than one count but fewer than ten. The genes are TRBV12-3 or TRBV12-4 and TRBJ1-2; 8 bases map to TRBD1. Trimming took 5 bases from V and 2 from J; bases not matched to a gene: 7. The CDR3 is 15 amino acids. CDR3 sequence reads: CASSVRDRTNYGYTF. The CDR3 nucleotides read TGTGCCAGCAGTGTCCGGGACAGGACCAACTATGGCTACACCTTC.

There are a few counts of this clonotype. V gene TRBV7-6 combines with J gene TRBJ1-4, with D maybe TRBD1 (5 bases). Trimming removed 4 bases at V and 8 bases at J, with 14 bases between. The CDR3 extends over 14 amino acids. CDR1 SGHVS and CDR2 FNYEAQ come from the germline V gene. The CDR3 spells CASSSSGGREKLFF. The CDR3, as DNA: TGTGCCAGCAGCTCGAGCGGGGGACGAGAAAAACTGTTTTTT.

This clonotype was picked up a small number of times. The junction departs from germline at one end; a sequencing error may be responsible. The chain employs TRBV7-2 and TRBJ1-2; D unresolved. The CDR3 length is 16 residues. Germline CDR1 reads SGHTA; CDR2 reads FQGNSA. The CDR3 bases are TGTGCCAACAGCTTAGCGTGGCAGGCCGCGGACTATGGCTACACCTTC. This encodes CANSLAWQAADYGYTF.

CDR3 sequence: CATVEAGGRFGYTF. The CDR3 DNA sequence: TGTGCCACTGTAGAGGCGGGGGGTCGGTTTGGCTACACCTTC. The chain is built from TRBV7-9 and TRBJ1-2, with D possibly TRBD1 on 5 matching bases. With 10 bases removed from V and 7 bases from J, the gap between germline ends came to 22 bases. This CDR3 is 14 amino acids long. CDR1 SEHNR and CDR2 FQNEAQ come from the germline V gene (reference sequence).

V is TRBV6-6 and J is TRBJ1-2; a weak D match, TRBD1 (5 bases). Per the germline V gene, CDR1 is MNHNY and CDR2 is SVGAGI (reference sequence). Deletions cut 2 bases from V and 2 bases from J, with 12 bases between. This CDR3 region has 15 residues. The CDR3 loop is CASSYGAKGNYGYTF. DNA of the CDR3: TGTGCCAGCAGTTACGGGGCAAAGGGAAACTATGGCTACACCTTC.

Worth noting for this clonotype: Relative to the germline gene, one junction end is altered; a read error may explain this. The chain combines TRBV7-6 with TRBJ2-1, with D unresolved. CDR3 length: 11 residues. Germline V gene sequence: CDR1 SGHVS, CDR2 FNYEAQ. The DNA for the CDR3 is TGTGCCAGCAGCTTAGCGGGCCAGCCCCAATTC. Translation: CASSLAGQPQF.

V is TRBV28 and J is TRBJ1-2, with 9 nucleotides matching TRBD1. CDR1 MDHEN and CDR2 SYDVKM come from the germline V gene. With V trimmed by 4 bases and J by 8 bases, 17 bases remained unmatched. This CDR3 comprises 17 residues. The CDR3 DNA follows: TGTGCCAGCAGTTCCACCGGGACAGGGTTATATCGGGGCGGCTACACCTTC. This codes for CASSSTGTGLYRGGYTF.

This clonotype was picked up a small number of times. The chain combines TRBV6-1 with TRBJ2-5; D possibly corresponds to TRBD1 (6 bases). Trimming shortened V by 6 bases and J by 1 base, and 15 bases separated the two germline ends. Germline lookup yields CDR1 MNHNS and CDR2 SASEGT. This CDR3 comprises 15 residues. CDR3 in amino acids: CASSPYQGTQETQYF. CDR3 DNA: TGTGCCAGCAGCCCATATCAGGGGACCCAAGAGACCCAGTACTTC.

This clonotype was counted a few times. The chain combines TRBV2 with TRBJ2-7; 7 bases line up with TRBD1. The V gene's germline CDR1 is SNHLY and CDR2 FYNNEI. The CDR3 has 15 amino acids. Trimming removed 3 bases from V and 2 bases from J; junction bases left unmatched: 7. CDR3 protein: CASSDPGQTTYEQYF. The CDR3 DNA reads TGTGCCAGCAGTGATCCGGGACAGACGACCTACGAGCAGTACTTC.

Only a few counts were recorded for this clonotype. The rearrangement uses TRBV4-2 and TRBJ2-3, with TRBD2 identical over 9 bases. This CDR3 is 16 amino acids long. Germline V gene data show CDR1 as LGHNA and CDR2 as YNFKEQ. With 3 bases clipped from V and 0 bases from J, the junction kept 4 bases outside the gene matches. The CDR3 DNA follows: TGTGCCAGCAGCCAGGGACTAGCAGTTAGCACAGATACGCAGTATTTT. This encodes CASSQGLAVSTDTQYF.

This clonotype was observed a few times. This chain connects TRBV6-5 to TRBJ1-1, with TRBD1 matching 7 bases. V shed 7 bases, J shed 4 bases, and the junction held 9 bases outside the gene matches. Germline-derived CDR1 and CDR2 are MNHEY and SVGAGI. The length of the CDR3 is 14 residues. CDR3 nucleotide sequence: TGTGCCAGCACCGACAGGGCCGAGATCACTGAAGCTTTCTTT. Translated: CASTDRAEITEAFF.

The chain joins TRBV29-1 to TRBJ1-2; D might be TRBD1 (6 bases). CDR3 size: 11 residues. Germline lookup yields CDR1 SQVTM and CDR2 ANQGSEA. Trimming stripped 4 bases from V and 6 bases from J, with 9 bases between. For the CDR3, the DNA is TGCAGCGTTGTACAGGGAGATGGCTACACCTTC. Amino acids: CSVVQGDGYTF.

This rearrangement joins TRBV6-1 to TRBJ2-1; 16 bases map to TRBD2. Germline V lookup: CDR1 MNHNS, CDR2 SASEGT. V trimming: 0 bases; J trimming: 12 bases; junction bases outside the gene matches: 14. The CDR3 covers 19 residues. CDR3 sequence (DNA): TGTGCCAGCAGTGAAGCTCCGGGACTAGCGGGGGGGGAACGGACGTGGCAGTTCTTC. The encoded protein is CASSEAPGLAGGERTWQFF.

This clonotype was seen ten or more times. The chain is built from TRBV6-5 and TRBJ2-1; weak D call: TRBD1 (6 bases). The CDR3 is 14 amino acids. V lost 2 bases and J lost 7, with 12 bases in between. CDR1 and CDR2 (germline): MNHEY, SVGAGI. CDR3 sequence (DNA): TGTGCCAGCAGTTACGGTCAGGGGCGTAATGAGCAGTTCTTC. Amino acid sequence: CASSYGQGRNEQFF.

On this clonotype itself: At one end, the junction sequence differs from germline, possibly due to a read error. V and J are TRBV6-8 and TRBJ2-7; 9 nucleotides align to TRBD1. The CDR3 runs 14 residues. Germline loops: CDR1 MNHGY, CDR2 SAAAGT. The chain's CDR3 is CVSSYSDRGYEQYF. The CDR3 coding sequence is TGTGTCAGCAGTTACTCGGACAGGGGCTACGAGCAGTACTTC.

This clonotype came up a few times. This chain connects TRBV4-3 to TRBJ2-1; D might be TRBD2 (5 bases). The germline gives CDR1 LGHNA, CDR2 YSLEER. This CDR3 comprises 17 residues. V lost 0 bases to trimming and J lost 0 bases, with 12 bases between them. CDR3 nucleotide sequence: TGCGCCAGCAGCCAAGATCGGCGGGTAAGCTCCTACAATGAGCAGTTCTTC. Amino acids: CASSQDRRVSSYNEQFF.